This T cell receptor beta chain was profiled in a study of blood T cell repertoires in COVID-19. The CDR3 has 15 amino acids. The germline CDR1 and CDR2 sequences are KGHSH and LQKENI. V lost 4 bases and J lost 0, with 10 bases in between. Source study methods: Reference gene primers were amplified, and this amplification served to estimate nucleated cell counts. The assay was immunoSEQ multiplex PCR, and TCRdb's table has in-frame clones only and misses some. V, J and clone size reflect that table, while D and trimming were determined from the DNA. The data hold about 270,000 clones, with roughly 93% observed a single time.

The source of this sequence is a woman between 40 and 55 years old with acute COVID-19. The sequenced material came from PBMCs or T cells enriched from blood (not recorded which). The rearrangement links TRBV18 to TRBJ1-5; tentatively, D is TRBD1 (6 bases). CDR3 nucleotide sequence: TGTGCCAGCTCACAAGGGGGTGGTAGCAATCAGCCCCAGCATTTT. This encodes CASSQGGGSNQPQHF.